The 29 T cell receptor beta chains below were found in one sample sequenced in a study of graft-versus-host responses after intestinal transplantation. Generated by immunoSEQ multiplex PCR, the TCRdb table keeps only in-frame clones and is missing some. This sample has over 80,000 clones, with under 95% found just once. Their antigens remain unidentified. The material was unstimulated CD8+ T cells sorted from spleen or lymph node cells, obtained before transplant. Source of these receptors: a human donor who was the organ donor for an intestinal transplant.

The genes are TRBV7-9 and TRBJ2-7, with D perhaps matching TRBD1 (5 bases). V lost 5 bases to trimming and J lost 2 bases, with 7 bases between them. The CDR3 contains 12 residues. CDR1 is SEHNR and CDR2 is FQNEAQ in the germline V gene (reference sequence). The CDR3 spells CASSKGAYEQYF. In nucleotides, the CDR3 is TGTGCCAGCAGCAAAGGGGCCTACGAGCAGTACTTC.

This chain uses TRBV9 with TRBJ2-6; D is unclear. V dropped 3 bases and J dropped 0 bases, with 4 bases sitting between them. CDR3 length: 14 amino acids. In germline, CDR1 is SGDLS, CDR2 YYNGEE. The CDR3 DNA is TGTGCCAGCAGCGCGAGCTCTGGGGCCAACGTCCTGACTTTC. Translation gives CASSASSGANVLTF.

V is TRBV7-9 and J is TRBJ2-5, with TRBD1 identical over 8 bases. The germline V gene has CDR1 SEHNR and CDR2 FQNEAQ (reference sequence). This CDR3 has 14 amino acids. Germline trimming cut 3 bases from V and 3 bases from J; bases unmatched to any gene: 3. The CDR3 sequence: CASSLGQVEETQYF. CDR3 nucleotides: TGTGCCAGCAGCTTGGGACAGGTAGAAGAGACCCAGTACTTC.

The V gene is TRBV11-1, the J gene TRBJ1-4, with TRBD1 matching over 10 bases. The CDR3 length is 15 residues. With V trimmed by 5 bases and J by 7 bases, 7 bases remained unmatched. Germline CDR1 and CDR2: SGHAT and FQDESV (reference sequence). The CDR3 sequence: CASSQSTGGSEKLFF. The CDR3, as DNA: TGTGCCAGCAGCCAATCGACAGGGGGCAGTGAAAAACTGTTTTTT.

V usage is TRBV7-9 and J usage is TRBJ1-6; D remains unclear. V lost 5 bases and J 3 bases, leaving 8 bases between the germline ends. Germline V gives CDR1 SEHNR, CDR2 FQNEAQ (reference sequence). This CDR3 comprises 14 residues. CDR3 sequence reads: CASSQDFYNSPLHF. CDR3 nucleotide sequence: TGTGCCAGCAGCCAGGATTTCTATAATTCACCCCTCCACTTT.

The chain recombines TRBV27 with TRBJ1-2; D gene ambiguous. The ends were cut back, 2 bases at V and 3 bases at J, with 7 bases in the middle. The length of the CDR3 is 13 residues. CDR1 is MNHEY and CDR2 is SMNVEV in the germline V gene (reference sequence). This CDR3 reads CASSLTADYGYTF. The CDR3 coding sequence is TGTGCCAGCAGTTTAACGGCGGACTATGGCTACACCTTC.

CDR3 sequence: CATSRDGMPQHF. CDR3 in DNA: TGTGCCACCAGCAGGGACGGGATGCCCCAGCATTTT. The V gene is TRBV15, the J gene TRBJ1-5; D unresolved. Germline loops: CDR1 LNHNV, CDR2 YYDKDF (reference sequence). Trimming took off 3 bases at V and 9 bases at J, with 9 bases between the two ends. The CDR3 has 12 amino acids.

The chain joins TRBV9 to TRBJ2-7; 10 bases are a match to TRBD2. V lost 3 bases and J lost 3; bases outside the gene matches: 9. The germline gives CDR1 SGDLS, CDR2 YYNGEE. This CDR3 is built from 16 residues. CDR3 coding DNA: TGTGCCAGCAGCGCCGGTCCCCTAGCGGGGGACTACGAGCAGTACTTC. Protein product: CASSAGPLAGDYEQYF.

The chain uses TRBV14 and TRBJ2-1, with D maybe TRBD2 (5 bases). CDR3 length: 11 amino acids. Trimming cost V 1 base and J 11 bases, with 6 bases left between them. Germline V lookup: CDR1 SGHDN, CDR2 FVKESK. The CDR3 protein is CASSQGGKQFF. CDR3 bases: TGTGCCAGCAGCCAAGGAGGGAAGCAGTTCTTC.

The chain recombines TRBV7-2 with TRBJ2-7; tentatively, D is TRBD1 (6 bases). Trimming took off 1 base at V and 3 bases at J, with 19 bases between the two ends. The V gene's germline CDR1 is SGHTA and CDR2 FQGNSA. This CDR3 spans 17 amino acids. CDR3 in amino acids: CASSLGRDRFAIYEQYF. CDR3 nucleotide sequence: TGTGCCAGCAGCTTAGGCAGAGACAGGTTTGCTATCTACGAGCAGTACTTC.

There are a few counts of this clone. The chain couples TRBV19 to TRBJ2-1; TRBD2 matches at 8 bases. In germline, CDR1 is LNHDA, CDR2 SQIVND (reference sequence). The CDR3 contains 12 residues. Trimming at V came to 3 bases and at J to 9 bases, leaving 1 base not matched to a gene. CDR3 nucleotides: TGTGCCAGTAGTATCGGGGGGGTTGAGCAGTTCTTC. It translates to CASSIGGVEQFF.

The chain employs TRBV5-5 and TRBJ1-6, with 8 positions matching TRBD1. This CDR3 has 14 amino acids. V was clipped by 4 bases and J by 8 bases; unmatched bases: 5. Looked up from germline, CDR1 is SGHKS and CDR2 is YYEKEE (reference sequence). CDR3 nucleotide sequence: TGTGCCAGCAGCCCAGGACAGGGATATTCACCCCTCCACTTT. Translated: CASSPGQGYSPLHF.

The CDR3 DNA reads as TGCGCCAGCAGCCAAGAAAGGGAGAGGCTCCCTCCTTATGGCTACACCTTC. Encoded protein: CASSQERERLPPYGYTF. This chain uses TRBV4-3 with TRBJ1-2, with D uncertain. The CDR3 consists of 17 residues. Between the trimmed V and J ends, which lost 0 bases and 5 bases, there was a span of 19 bases. Germline V gene lookup returns CDR1 LGHNA and CDR2 YSLEER.

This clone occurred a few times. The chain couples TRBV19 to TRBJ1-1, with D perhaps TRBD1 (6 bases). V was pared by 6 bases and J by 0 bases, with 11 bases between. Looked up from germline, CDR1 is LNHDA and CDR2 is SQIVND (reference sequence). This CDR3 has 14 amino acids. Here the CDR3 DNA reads TGTGCCAGTAGCACAGGGACCATGAACACTGAAGCTTTCTTT. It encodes CASSTGTMNTEAFF.

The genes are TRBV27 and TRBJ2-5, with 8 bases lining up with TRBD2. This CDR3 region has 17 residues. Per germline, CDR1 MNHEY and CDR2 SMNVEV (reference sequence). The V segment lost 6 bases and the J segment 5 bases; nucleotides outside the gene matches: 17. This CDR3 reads CASSRRFGGAETETQYF. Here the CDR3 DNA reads TGTGCCAGCAGCCGACGATTCGGGGGGGCGGAGACGGAGACCCAGTACTTC.

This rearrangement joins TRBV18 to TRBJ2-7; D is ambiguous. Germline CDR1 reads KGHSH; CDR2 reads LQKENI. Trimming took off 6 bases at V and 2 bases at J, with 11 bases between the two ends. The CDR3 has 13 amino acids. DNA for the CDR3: TGTGCCAGCTCCCCGGCTAGTGCCTACGAGCAGTACTTC. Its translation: CASSPASAYEQYF.

Here the CDR3 reads CASIPVDGRRIEAFF. CDR3 nucleotide sequence: TGTGCCAGCATTCCTGTCGATGGCAGGCGTATTGAAGCTTTCTTT. The chain carries TRBV7-9 and TRBJ1-1; D is undetermined. Germline V CDR1 and CDR2: SEHNR, FQNEAQ (reference sequence). The CDR3 spans 15 residues. The V end was cut by 7 bases, the J end by 7 bases, with 22 bases between.

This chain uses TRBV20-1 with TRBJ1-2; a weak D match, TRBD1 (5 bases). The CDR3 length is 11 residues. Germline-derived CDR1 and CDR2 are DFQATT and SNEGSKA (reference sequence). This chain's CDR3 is CGGGQEYGYTF. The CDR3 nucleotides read TGCGGGGGAGGGCAGGAATATGGCTACACCTTC.

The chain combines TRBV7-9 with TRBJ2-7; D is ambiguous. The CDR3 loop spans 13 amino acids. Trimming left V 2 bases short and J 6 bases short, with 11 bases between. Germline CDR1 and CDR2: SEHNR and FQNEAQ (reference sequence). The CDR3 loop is CASSLPDLGEQYF. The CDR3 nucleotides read TGTGCCAGCAGCTTACCTGACCTAGGCGAGCAGTACTTC.

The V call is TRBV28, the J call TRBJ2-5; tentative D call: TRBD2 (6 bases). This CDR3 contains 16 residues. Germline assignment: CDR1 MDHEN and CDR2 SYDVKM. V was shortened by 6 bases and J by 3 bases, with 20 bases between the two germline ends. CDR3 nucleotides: TGTGCCAGCAGCCACCGCGGGGTAGTTGAAGAAGAGACCCAGTACTTC. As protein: CASSHRGVVEEETQYF.

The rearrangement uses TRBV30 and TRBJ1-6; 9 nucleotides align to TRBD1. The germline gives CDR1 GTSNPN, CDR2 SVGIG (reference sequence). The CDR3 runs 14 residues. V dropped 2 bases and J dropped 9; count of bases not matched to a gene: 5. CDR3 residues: CAWSPGQGASPLHF. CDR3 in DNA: TGTGCCTGGAGTCCGGGACAGGGAGCTTCACCCCTCCACTTT.

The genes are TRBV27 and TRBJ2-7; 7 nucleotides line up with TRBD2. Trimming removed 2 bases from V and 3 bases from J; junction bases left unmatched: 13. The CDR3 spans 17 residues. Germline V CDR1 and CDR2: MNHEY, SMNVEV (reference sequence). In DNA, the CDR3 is TGTGCCAGCAGTTTAGCCGGGACTACAAGATCCTTCTACGAGCAGTACTTC. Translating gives CASSLAGTTRSFYEQYF.

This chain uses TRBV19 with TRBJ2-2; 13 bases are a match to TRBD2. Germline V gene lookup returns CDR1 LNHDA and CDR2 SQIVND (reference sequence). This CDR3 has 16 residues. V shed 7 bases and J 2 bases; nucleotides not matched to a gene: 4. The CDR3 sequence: CASTTSGGINTGELFF. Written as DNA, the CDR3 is TGTGCCAGTACGACTAGCGGGGGGATAAACACCGGGGAGCTGTTTTTT.

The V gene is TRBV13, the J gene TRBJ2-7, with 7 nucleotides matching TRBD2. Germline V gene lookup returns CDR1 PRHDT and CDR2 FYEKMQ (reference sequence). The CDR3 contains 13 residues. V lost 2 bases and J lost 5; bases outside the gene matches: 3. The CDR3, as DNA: TGTGCCAGCAGCTTAATTGGGGGGGACGAGCAGTACTTC. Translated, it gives CASSLIGGDEQYF.

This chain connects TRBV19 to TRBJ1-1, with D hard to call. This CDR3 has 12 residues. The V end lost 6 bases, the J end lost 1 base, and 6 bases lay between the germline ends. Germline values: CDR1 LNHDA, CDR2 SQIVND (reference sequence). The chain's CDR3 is CASRTGNTEAFF. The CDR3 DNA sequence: TGTGCCAGTAGAACGGGGAACACTGAAGCTTTCTTT.

This CDR3 reads CASSLGLMTDTQYF. Here the CDR3 DNA reads TGTGCCAGCAGCTTAGGCCTTATGACAGATACGCAGTATTTT. The V gene is TRBV13, the J gene TRBJ2-3; D unresolved. This CDR3 region has 14 residues. The germline V and J ends were trimmed by 0 bases and 3 bases, with 7 bases remaining between them. Germline V gene lookup returns CDR1 PRHDT and CDR2 FYEKMQ (reference sequence).

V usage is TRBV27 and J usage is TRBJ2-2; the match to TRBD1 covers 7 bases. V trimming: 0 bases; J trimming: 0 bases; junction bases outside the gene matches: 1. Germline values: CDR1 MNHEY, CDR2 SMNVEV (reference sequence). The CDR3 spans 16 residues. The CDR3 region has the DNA TGTGCCAGCAGTTTATCAGGGGGCGCGAACACCGGGGAGCTGTTTTTT. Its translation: CASSLSGGANTGELFF.

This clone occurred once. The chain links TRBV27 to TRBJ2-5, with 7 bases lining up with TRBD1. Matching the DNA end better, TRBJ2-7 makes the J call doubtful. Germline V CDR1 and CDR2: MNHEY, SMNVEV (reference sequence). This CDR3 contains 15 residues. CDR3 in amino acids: CASGEMTGIPYEQYF. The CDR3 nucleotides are TGTGCCAGCGGTGAGATGACAGGGATTCCCTACGAGCAGTACTTC.

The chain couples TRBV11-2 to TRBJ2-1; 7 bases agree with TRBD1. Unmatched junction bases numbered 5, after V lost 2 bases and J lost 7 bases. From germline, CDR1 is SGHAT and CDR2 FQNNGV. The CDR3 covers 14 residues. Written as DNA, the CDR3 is TGTGCCAGCAGCTTATATGCAGGGGGAAATGAGCAGTTCTTC. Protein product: CASSLYAGGNEQFF. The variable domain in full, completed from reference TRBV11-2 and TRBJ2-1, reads EAGVAQSPRYKIIEKRQSVAFWCNPISGHATLYWYQQILGQGPKLLIQFQNNGVVDDSQLPKDRFSAERLKGVDSTLKIQPAKLEDSAVYLCASSLYAGGNEQFFGPGTRLTVL.